The sequence of this TCR beta chain was determined in a study of T cells in narcolepsy. Overall study findings and caveats: In some patient and control memory CD4+ samples, autoreactive clones were absent. Reportedly, autoreactive clonotypes were serially detected in patients' blood but not controls'.

With regard to this clone: The antigen is not known.

Germline V gene sequence: CDR1 SEHNR, CDR2 FQNEAQ (reference sequence). Trimming shortened V by 6 bases and J by 11 bases, and 10 bases separated the two germline ends. The CDR3 runs to 11 residues. The protocol was immunoSEQ multiplex PCR, while the TCRdb copy is restricted to in-frame clones and leaves out a portion. The sample contains about 27,000 clones, 60% to 85% of which appear only once. This chain links TRBV7-9 with TRBJ1-4; D gene uncertain. This clonotype originated in a human donor in good health. Sequencing used memory (CD45RA-) CD4+ T cells from blood. The CDR3 is CASSRYGKLFF. The CDR3, as DNA: TGTGCCAGCAGTCGCTATGGGAAACTGTTTTTT.